This T cell receptor beta chain was recorded in a study of blood T cell repertoires in COVID-19. The overall study: Acute-phase and convalescent COVID-19 samples originated in the United States, Italy and Spain. The cDNA or gDNA used as material had been derived from T cells, B-cell-depleted T cells, or PBMCs.

Original processing methods: Reference gene primer amplification gave nucleated cell count estimates. Clones were read by immunoSEQ multiplex PCR, and TCRdb kept only the in-frame ones, dropping some. The DNA was the basis for D and trimming; V, J and clone size are from that table. The sample gives tens of thousands of clones, around 90% of which show up once; over 10% is in the top ten. The CDR3 length is 13 residues. V gave up 3 bases and J gave up 10 bases, with 15 bases separating them. CDR1 is LNHDA, CDR2 SQIVND, per germline (reference sequence). Sequenced input: peripheral blood. This chain uses TRBV19 with TRBJ1-2; a possible D gene is TRBD1 (5 bases). The TCR originated in a man older than 75 with acute or convalescent COVID-19. In DNA form, the CDR3 reads TGTGCCAGTAGTATGGTGGAGGGGAGAGACTACACCTTC. Residues: CASSMVEGRDYTF. The full variable domain, its missing parts supplied by reference TRBV19 and TRBJ1-2, is DGGITQSPKYLFRKEGQNVTLSCEQNLNHDAMYWYRQDPGQGLRLIYYSQIVNDFQKGDIAEGYSVSREKKESFPLTVTSAQKNPTAFYLCASSMVEGRDYTFGSGTRLTVV.